The rows below give T cell receptor beta chains drawn from one sample of a study of T cell responses to AZD1222 COVID-19 vaccine. The assay was immunoSEQ multiplex PCR, and TCRdb's table has in-frame clones only and misses some. The data hold around 150,000 clones, with approximately 91% observed a single time. The input for sequencing was peripheral blood, taken 28 days after the second AZD1222 dose. All receptors derive from an adult who received the AZD1222 COVID-19 vaccine. CDR3s include the opening cysteine and the closing phenylalanine or tryptophan.

v_call: TRBV7-2
cdr3_length: 15
cdr3_aa: CASSAGTGMNTEAFF

v_call: TRBV5-1
cdr3_length: 13
cdr3_aa: CASSPTGGETQYF

v_call: TRBV18
cdr3_length: 12
cdr3_aa: CASSPQEDTIYF

v_call: TRBV3-1/TRBV3-2
cdr3_length: 14
cdr3_aa: CASSPRQGSQPQHF

v_call: TRBV4-1
cdr3_length: 13
cdr3_aa: CASSQELNYGYTF

v_call: TRBV30
cdr3_length: 15
cdr3_aa: CAWSVGLSSGNTIYF

v_call: TRBV4-1
cdr3_length: 15
cdr3_aa: CASSLGGQANTEAFF

v_call: TRBV18
cdr3_length: 13
cdr3_aa: CASSHQVNTEAFF

v_call: TRBV27
cdr3_length: 16
cdr3_aa: CASSLLSAGLYQPQHF

v_call: TRBV25-1
cdr3_length: 16
cdr3_aa: CASSGHRGRRGNTIYF

v_call: TRBV5-1
cdr3_length: 16
cdr3_aa: CASSLNRGEGVSPLHF

v_call: TRBV3-1/TRBV3-2
cdr3_length: 16
cdr3_aa: CASSHHAGTGGETQYF

v_call: TRBV3-1/TRBV3-2
cdr3_length: 16
cdr3_aa: CASSQPTGTPYNEQFF

v_call: TRBV5-1
cdr3_length: 14
cdr3_aa: CASSLTDLNYGYTF

v_call: TRBV2
cdr3_length: 14
cdr3_aa: CASKLRLLVGGYTF

v_call: TRBV7-2
cdr3_length: 13
cdr3_aa: CASSARTEAGYTF

v_call: TRBV5-1
cdr3_length: 14
cdr3_aa: CASSVGGGADEQFF

v_call: TRBV11-2
cdr3_length: 13
cdr3_aa: CASSPGQGAGYTF

v_call: TRBV15
cdr3_length: 16
cdr3_aa: CATSSAGQTVAGELFF

v_call: TRBV5-4
cdr3_length: 14
cdr3_aa: CASSLSGTEDEQYF

v_call: TRBV19
cdr3_length: 13
cdr3_aa: CASLASPAGELFF

v_call: TRBV6-4
cdr3_length: 16
cdr3_aa: CASSEFRTSGRNTQYF

v_call: TRBV6-4
cdr3_length: 14
cdr3_aa: CASEGQANTGELFF

v_call: TRBV5-4
cdr3_length: 14
cdr3_aa: CASSFSENSYEQYF

v_call: TRBV18
cdr3_length: 15
cdr3_aa: CASSPPGHQKETQYF